The present T cell receptor beta chain was sequenced within a study of Graves' ophthalmopathy and Graves' hyperthyroidism. The authors amplified TCR beta CDR3 regions from RNA transcripts. Following a first-round RT-PCR that used HTBI primers, a second-round multiplex PCR was carried out. MiXCR, applied by TCRdb to the multiplex PCR reads, yields one record per CDR3 protein. This table has around 1,200,000 distinct CDR3 sequences, less than 45% appearing once. V was pared by 3 bases and J by 4 bases, with 8 bases of the junction left unmatched. Germline V gene data show CDR1 as SGDLS and CDR2 as YYNGEE. The length of the CDR3 is 15 residues.

The sequence was collected from an adult man with Graves' hyperthyroidism. Sequenced input: peripheral blood or thyroid tissue (not recorded which). The chain combines TRBV9 with TRBJ2-7; 9 bases map to TRBD1. CDR3 sequence (DNA): TGTGCCAGCAGCGCCGGGACAGGGATCTCTTACGAGCAGTACTTC. It translates to CASSAGTGISYEQYF.